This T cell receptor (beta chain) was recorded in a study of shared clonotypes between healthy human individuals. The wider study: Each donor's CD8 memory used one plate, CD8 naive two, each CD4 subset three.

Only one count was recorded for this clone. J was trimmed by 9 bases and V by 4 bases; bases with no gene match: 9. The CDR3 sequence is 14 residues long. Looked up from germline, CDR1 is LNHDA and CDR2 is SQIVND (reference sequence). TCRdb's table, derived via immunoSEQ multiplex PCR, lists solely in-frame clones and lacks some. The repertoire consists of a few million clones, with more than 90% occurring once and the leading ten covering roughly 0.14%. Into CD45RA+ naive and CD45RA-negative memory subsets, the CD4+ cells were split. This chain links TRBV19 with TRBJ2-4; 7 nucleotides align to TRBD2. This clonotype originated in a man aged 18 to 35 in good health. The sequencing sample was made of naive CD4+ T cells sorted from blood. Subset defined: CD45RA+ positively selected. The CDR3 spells CASSTREGLGIQYF. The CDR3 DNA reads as TGTGCCAGTAGTACGAGGGAGGGCCTCGGCATTCAGTACTTC.